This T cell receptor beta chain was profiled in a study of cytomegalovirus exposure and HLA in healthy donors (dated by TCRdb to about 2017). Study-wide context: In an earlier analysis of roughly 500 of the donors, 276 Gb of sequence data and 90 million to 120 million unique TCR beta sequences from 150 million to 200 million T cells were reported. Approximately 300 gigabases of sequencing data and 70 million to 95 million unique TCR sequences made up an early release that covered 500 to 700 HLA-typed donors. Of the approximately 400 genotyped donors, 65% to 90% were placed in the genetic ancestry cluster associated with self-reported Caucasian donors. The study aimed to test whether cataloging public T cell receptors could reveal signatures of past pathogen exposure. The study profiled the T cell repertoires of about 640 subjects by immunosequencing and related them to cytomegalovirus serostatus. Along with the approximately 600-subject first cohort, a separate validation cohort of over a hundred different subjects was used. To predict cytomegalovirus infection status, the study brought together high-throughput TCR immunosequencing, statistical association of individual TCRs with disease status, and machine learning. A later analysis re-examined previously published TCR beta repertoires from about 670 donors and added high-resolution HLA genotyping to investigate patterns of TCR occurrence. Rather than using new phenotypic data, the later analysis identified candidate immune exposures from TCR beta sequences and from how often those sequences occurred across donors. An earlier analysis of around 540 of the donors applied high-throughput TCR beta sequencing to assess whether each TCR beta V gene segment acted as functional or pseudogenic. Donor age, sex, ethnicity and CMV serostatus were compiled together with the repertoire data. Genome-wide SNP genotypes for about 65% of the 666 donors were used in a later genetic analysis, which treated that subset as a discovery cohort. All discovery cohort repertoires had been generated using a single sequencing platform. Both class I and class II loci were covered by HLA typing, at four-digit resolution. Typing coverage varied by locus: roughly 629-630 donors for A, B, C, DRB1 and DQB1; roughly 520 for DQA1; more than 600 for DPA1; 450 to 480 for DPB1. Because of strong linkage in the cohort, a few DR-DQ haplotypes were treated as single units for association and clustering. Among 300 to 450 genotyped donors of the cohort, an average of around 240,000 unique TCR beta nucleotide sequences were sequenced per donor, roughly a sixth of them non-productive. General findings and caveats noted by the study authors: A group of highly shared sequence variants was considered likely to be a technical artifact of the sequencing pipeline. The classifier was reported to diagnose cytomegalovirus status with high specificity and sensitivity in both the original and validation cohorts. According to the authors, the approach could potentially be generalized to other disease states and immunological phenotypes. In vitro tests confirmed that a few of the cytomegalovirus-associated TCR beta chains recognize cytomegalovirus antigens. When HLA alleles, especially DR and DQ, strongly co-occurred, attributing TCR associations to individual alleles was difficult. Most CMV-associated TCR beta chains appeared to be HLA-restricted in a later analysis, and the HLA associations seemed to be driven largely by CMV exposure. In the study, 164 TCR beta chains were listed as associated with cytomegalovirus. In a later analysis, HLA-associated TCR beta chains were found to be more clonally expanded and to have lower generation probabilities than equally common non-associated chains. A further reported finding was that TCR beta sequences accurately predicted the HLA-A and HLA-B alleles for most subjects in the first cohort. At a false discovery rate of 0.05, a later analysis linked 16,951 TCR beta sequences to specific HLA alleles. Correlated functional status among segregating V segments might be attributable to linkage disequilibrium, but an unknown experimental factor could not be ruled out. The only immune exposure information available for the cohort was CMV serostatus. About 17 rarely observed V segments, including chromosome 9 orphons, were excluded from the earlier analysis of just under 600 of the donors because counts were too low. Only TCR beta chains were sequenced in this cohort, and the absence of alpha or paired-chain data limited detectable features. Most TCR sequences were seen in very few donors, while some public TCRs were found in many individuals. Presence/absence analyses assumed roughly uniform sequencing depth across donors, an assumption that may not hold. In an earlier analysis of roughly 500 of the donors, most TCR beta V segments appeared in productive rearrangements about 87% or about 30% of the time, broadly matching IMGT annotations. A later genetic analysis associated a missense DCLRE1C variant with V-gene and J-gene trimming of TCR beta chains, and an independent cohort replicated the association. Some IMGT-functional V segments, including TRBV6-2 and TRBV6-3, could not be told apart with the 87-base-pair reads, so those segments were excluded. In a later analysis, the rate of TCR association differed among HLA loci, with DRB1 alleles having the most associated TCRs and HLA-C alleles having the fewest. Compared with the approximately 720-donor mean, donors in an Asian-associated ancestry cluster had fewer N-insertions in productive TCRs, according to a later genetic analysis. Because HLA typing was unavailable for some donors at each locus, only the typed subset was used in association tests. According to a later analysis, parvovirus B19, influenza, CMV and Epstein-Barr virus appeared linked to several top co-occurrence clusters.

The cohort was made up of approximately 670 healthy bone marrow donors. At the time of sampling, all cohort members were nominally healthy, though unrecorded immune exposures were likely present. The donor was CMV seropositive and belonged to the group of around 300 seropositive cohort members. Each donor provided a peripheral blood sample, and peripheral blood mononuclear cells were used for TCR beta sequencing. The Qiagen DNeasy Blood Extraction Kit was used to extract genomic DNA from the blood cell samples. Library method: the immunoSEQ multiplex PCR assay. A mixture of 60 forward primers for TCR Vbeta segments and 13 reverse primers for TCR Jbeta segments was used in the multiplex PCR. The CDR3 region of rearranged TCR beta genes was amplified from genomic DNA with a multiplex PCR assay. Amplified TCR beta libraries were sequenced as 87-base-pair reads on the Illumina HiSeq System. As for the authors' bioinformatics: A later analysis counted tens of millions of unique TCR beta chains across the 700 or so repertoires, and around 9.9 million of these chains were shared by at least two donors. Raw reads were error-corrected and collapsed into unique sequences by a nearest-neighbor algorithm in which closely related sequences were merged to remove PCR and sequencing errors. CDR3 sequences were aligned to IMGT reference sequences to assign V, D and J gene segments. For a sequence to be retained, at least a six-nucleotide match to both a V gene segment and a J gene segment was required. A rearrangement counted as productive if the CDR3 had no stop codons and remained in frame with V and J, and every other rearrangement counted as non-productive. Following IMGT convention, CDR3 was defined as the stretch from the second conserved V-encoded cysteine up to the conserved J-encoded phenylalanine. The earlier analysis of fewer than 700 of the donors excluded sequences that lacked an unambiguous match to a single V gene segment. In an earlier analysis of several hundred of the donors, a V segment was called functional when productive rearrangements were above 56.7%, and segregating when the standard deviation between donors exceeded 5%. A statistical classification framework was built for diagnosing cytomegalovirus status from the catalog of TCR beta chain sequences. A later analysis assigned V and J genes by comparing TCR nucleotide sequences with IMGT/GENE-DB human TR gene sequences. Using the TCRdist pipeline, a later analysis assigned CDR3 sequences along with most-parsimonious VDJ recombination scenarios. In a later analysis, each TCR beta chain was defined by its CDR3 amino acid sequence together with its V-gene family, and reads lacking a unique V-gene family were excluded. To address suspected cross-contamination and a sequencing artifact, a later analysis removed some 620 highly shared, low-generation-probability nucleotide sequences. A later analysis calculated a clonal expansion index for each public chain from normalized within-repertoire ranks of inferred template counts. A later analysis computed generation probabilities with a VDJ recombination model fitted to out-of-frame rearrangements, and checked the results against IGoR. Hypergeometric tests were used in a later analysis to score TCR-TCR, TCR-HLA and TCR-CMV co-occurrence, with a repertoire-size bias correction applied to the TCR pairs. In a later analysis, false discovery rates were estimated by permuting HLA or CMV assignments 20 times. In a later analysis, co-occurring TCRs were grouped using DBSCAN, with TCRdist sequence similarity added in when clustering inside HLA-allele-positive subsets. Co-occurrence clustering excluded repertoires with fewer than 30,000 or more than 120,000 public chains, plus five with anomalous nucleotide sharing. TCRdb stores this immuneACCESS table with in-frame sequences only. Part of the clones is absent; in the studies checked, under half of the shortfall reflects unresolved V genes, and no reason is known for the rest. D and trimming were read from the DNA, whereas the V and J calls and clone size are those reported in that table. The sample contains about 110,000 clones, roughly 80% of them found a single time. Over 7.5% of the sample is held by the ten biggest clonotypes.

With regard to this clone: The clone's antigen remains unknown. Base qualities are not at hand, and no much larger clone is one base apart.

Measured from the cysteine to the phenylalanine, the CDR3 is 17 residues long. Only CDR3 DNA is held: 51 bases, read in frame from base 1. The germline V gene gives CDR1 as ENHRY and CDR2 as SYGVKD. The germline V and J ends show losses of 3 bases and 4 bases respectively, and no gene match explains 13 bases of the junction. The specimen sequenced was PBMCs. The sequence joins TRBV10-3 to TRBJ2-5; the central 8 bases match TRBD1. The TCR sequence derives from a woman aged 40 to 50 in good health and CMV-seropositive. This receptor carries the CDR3 CAISDPSKDRGRETQYF. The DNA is TGTGCCATCAGTGACCCTAGCAAAGACAGGGGTCGAGAGACCCAGTACTTC.